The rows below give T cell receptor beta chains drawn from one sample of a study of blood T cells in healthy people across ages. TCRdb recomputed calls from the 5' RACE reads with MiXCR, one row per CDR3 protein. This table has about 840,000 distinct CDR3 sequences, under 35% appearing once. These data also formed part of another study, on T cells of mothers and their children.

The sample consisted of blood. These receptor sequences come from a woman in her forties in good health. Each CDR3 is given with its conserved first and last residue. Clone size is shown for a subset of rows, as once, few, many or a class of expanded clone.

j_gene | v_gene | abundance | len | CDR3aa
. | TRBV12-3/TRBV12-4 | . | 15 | CASSFFRGGWSEQYF
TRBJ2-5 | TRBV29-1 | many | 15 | CSVEGWAGEKETQYF
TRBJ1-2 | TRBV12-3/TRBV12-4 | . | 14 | CASSLVRGQFGYTF
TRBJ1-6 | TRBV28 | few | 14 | CASLLGTVNSPLHF
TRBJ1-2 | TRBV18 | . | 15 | CASSLSDGPNYGYTF
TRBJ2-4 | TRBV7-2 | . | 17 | CASSLGSGVGSYNEQYF
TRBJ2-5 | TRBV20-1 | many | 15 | CSARGPAGGRETQYF
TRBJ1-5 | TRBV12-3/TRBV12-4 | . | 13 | CVSSDRGGQPQHF
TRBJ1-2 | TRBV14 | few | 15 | CASSQDQRSAYGYTF
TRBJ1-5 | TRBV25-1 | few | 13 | CASSGQGQQPQHF
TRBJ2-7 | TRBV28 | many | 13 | CAAGGAASYEQYF
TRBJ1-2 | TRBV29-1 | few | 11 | CSVFDNYGYTF
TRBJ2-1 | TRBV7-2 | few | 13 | CASSSQRIGTGDF
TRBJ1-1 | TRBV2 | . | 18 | CAITRLRDSTSRGTEAFF
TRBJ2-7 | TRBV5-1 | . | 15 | CASSPLGGLDNEQYF
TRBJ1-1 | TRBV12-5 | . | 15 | CASGQNRVGNTEAFF
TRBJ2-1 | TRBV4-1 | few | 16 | CASSQDRLAGNNEQFF
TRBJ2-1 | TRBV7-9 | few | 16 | CASTPPRGTSPNEQFF
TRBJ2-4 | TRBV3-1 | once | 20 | CASSLDRPGPPVVAKNIQYF
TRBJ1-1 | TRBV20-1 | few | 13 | CSARSQENTEAFF
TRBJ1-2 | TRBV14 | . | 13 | CASSPSGTYGYTF
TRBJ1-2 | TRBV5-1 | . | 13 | CASSIPPNYGYTF
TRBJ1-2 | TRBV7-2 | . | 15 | CASSLDRNPNYGYTF
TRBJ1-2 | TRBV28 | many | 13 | CASSFQGVYGYTF